This T cell receptor beta chain was obtained from a study of T cells in Graves' hyperthyroidism and ophthalmopathy. Notes on the study in general: Ophthalmopathy could be told apart from stable hyperthyroidism with a 13 V-J model. Within blood appeared most thyroid clonotypes that had expanded above 0.001.

Amplification yielded TCR beta CDR3 regions, with RNA transcripts as the source. The HTBI primer set served for first-round RT-PCR of the TCR CDR3. TCRdb reprocessed the multiplex PCR reads with MiXCR, giving one entry per CDR3 protein. The repertoire holds roughly 500,000 distinct CDR3 sequences, with about 45% as singletons. Germline CDR1 is DFQATT and CDR2 is SNEGSKA (reference sequence). This CDR3 region has 12 residues. V lost 3 bases and J 2 bases, leaving 8 bases between the germline ends. This clonotype was recorded at least ten times. Its antigen is still unknown. The clonotype was recovered from an adult woman with Graves' disease, either hyperthyroidism or ophthalmopathy (not recorded which). The rearrangement joins TRBV20-1 to TRBJ2-7; D ambiguous. The sequenced sample consisted of peripheral blood or thyroid tissue (not recorded which). The CDR3 here is CSASTDTYEQYF. The CDR3 DNA sequence: TGCAGTGCTAGCACAGATACCTACGAGCAGTACTTC.